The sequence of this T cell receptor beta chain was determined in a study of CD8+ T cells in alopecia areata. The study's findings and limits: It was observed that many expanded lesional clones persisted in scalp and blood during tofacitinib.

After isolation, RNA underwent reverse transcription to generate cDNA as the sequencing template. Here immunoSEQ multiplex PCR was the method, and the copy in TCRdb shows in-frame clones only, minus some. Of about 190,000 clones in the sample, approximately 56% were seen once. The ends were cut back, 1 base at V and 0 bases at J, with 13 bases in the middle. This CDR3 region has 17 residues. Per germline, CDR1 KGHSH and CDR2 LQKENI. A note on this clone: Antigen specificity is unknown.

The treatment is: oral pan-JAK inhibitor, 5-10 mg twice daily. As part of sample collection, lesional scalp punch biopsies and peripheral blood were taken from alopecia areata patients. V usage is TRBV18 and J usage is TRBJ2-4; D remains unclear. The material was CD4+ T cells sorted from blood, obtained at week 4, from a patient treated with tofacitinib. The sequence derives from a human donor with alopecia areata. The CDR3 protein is CASSPLLQKLAKNIQYF. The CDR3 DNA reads TGTGCCAGCTCACCACTCCTACAGAAACTAGCCAAAAACATTCAGTACTTC. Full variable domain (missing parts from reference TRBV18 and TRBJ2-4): NAGVMQNPRHLVRRRGQEARLRCSPMKGHSHVYWYRQLPEEGLKFMVYLQKENIIDESGMPKERFSAEFPKEGPSILRIQQVVRGDSAAYFCASSPLLQKLAKNIQYFGAGTRLSVL.